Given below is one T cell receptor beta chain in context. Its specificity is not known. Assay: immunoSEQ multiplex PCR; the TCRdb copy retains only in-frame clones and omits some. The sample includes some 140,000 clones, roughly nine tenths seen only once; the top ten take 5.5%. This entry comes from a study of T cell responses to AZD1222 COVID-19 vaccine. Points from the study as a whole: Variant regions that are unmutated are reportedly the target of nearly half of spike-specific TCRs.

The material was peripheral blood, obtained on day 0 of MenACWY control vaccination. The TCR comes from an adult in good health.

CDR3: CASSLATGSSYNEQFF. The CDR3 coding sequence is TGTGCCAGCAGCTTGGCCACCGGGAGCTCCTACAATGAGCAGTTCTTC. This rearrangement joins TRBV5-6 to TRBJ2-1; the D gene is possibly TRBD2 (6 bases). This CDR3 has 16 amino acids. With 0 bases removed from V and 0 bases from J, the gap between germline ends came to 10 bases. From germline, CDR1 is SGHDT and CDR2 YYEEEE.